These 7 T cell receptor beta chains were sequenced from one sample in a study of blood T cell repertoires in COVID-19. Method: immunoSEQ multiplex PCR; TCRdb's copy keeps in-frame clones and lacks some. The data contain tens of thousands of clones, around 83% of them singletons. The specimen was peripheral blood. All receptors derive from a woman aged 70-85 years in a cohort sampled during active COVID-19.

J is TRBJ1-5 and V is TRBV20-1; the D gene is possibly TRBD1 (6 bases). Germline assignment: CDR1 DFQATT and CDR2 SNEGSKA (reference sequence). V was cut by 3 bases and J by 10 bases, with 13 bases left in between. This CDR3 comprises 12 residues. CDR3: CSASPRGSPQHF. CDR3 nucleotides: TGCAGTGCTAGTCCAAGGGGGAGCCCCCAGCATTTT.

The CDR3 protein is CASSLGTSGSLADTQYF. CDR3 nucleotides: TGTGCCAGCAGCCTGGGGACTAGCGGGAGTCTAGCAGATACGCAGTATTTT. The gene calls are TRBV5-4 and TRBJ2-3; 14 nucleotides align to TRBD2. The CDR3 contains 17 residues. After removal of 4 bases from V and 4 bases from J, the junction contained 8 bases not matched to a gene. Per the germline V gene, CDR1 is SGHNT and CDR2 is YYREEE (reference sequence).

The rearrangement joins TRBV5-1 to TRBJ2-1, with TRBD2 matching 8 bases. The V segment lost 0 bases and the J segment 3 bases; nucleotides outside the gene matches: 2. Per the germline V gene, CDR1 is SGHRS and CDR2 is YFSETQ. The CDR3 has 15 residues. This CDR3 is CASSLGLASYNEQFF. For the CDR3, the DNA is TGCGCCAGCAGCTTGGGACTAGCGAGCTACAATGAGCAGTTCTTC.

The rearrangement uses TRBV12-3 or TRBV12-4 and TRBJ1-2; tentatively, D is TRBD1 (5 bases). V was trimmed by 7 bases and J by 4 bases, leaving 10 bases between them. The CDR3 consists of 12 residues. The DNA for the CDR3 is TGTGCCAGCACCAGGGATTCCTATGGCTACACCTTC. Protein: CASTRDSYGYTF.

CDR3 nucleotide sequence: TGTGCCAGCAGCTTAGTCTCTAGCCCAGACGGGGAGCTGTTTTTT. Its protein is CASSLVSSPDGELFF. The rearrangement links TRBV7-2 to TRBJ2-2, with a possible D match to TRBD2 (5 bases). Germline CDR1 SGHTA, CDR2 FQGNSA. This CDR3 contains 15 residues. V was trimmed by 1 base and J by 7 bases, leaving 13 bases between them.

This clone is medium-sized by share. The chain carries TRBV5-4 and TRBJ1-2, with TRBD1 matching 8 bases. The CDR3 contains 14 residues. Germline V CDR1 and CDR2: SGHNT, YYREEE (reference sequence). J gave up 6 bases and V 2 bases, and 6 bases lay outside the gene matches. For the CDR3, the DNA is TGTGCCAGCAGCTTTACCGGACAGGGTCATGGCTACACCTTC. Translated: CASSFTGQGHGYTF.

This clone was counted a single time. The chain uses TRBV6-5 and TRBJ1-3; D not resolved. Germline-derived CDR1 and CDR2 are MNHEY and SVGAGI. V lost 0 bases to trimming and J lost 4 bases, with 13 bases between them. The CDR3 sequence is 16 residues long. CDR3: CASSYSAGVGGNTIYF. For the CDR3, the DNA is TGTGCCAGCAGTTACTCCGCGGGAGTTGGAGGAAACACCATATATTTT.